These T cell receptor beta chains were read from a single sample in a study of blood T cell repertoires in COVID-19. The repertoire was sequenced with immunoSEQ multiplex PCR; TCRdb's copy has only in-frame clones and lacks some. Here the sample spans 75,000 to 80,000 clones, about 85% being singletons. The sequenced material came from peripheral blood. These receptors came from a man aged 55 to 70 with COVID-19, enrolled during active disease. CDR3s include the opening cysteine and the closing phenylalanine or tryptophan. The order of the fields is CDR3 length, D gene, clone size, J gene, V gene, CDR3 DNA, CDR3 protein. D genes are given only for firm matches. Clone size is stated in some rows and not others, as once, few, many or a class when expanded.

length: 15
D: TRBD1
size: few
J: TRBJ1-6
V: TRBV3-1/TRBV3-2
DNA: TGTGCCAGCAGCCAAGGAGGGACAGGGGAATCACCCCTCCACTTT
CDR3: CASSQGGTGESPLHF

length: 14
D: -
size: -
J: TRBJ2-1
V: TRBV13
DNA: TGTGCCAGCGATCGACAGGGAGGTTTGAGTGAGCAGTTCTTC
CDR3: CASDRQGGLSEQFF

length: 15
D: TRBD1
size: -
J: TRBJ1-1
V: TRBV19
DNA: TGTGCCAGTAATCTGGGACAGGGGGGGAACACTGAAGCTTTCTTT
CDR3: CASNLGQGGNTEAFF

length: 15
D: -
size: -
J: TRBJ1-6
V: TRBV7-9
DNA: TGTGCCAGCAGCTTAGGCTCTACTAGGGCATCACCCCTCCACTTT
CDR3: CASSLGSTRASPLHF

length: 17
D: TRBD2
size: medium-sized
J: TRBJ2-2
V: TRBV3-1/TRBV3-2
DNA: TGTGCCAGCAGCCCCTGGTTTAGCGGGGGGCACTCCGGGGAGCTGTTTTTT
CDR3: CASSPWFSGGHSGELFF

length: 16
D: -
size: -
J: TRBJ2-1
V: TRBV14
DNA: TGTGCCAGCAGCCCCCGGGACTCCTGGACGAACAATGAGCAGTTCTTC
CDR3: CASSPRDSWTNNEQFF

length: 18
D: -
size: -
J: TRBJ2-7
V: TRBV12-2
DNA: TGTGCAAGTCGCTTAGGTCCTCGACAAGGGGGACTAGCATACGAGCAGTACTTC
CDR3: CASRLGPRQGGLAYEQYF

length: 13
D: -
size: -
J: TRBJ1-6
V: TRBV6-5
DNA: TGTGCCAGCGGAGGACCGCAAAATTCACCCCTCCACTTT
CDR3: CASGGPQNSPLHF

length: 15
D: -
size: few
J: TRBJ2-5
V: TRBV7-9
DNA: TGTGCCAGCAGCTTAGCGATGGGGACATTAGAGACCCAGTACTTC
CDR3: CASSLAMGTLETQYF

length: 17
D: TRBD2
size: -
J: TRBJ2-1
V: TRBV10-3
DNA: TGTGCCATCAATCGAAACGGACTAGCGGGGATCTACAATGAGCAGTTCTTC
CDR3: CAINRNGLAGIYNEQFF

length: 18
D: TRBD2
size: once
J: TRBJ2-2
V: TRBV7-3
DNA: TGTGCCAGCAGCTTAAATCCTAGCGGGGGCCAGAACACCGGGGAGCTGTTTTTT
CDR3: CASSLNPSGGQNTGELFF

length: 16
D: -
size: -
J: TRBJ2-3
V: TRBV9
DNA: TGTGCCAGCAGCGTAGATGGGAGCGCGGTCACAGATACGCAGTATTTT
CDR3: CASSVDGSAVTDTQYF

length: 14
D: TRBD1
size: -
J: TRBJ1-4
V: TRBV28
DNA: TGTGCCAGCAGCTCACCGGGACAGAATGAAAAACTGTTTTTT
CDR3: CASSSPGQNEKLFF

length: 15
D: TRBD1
size: -
J: TRBJ2-7
V: TRBV11-2
DNA: TGTGCCAGCAGCCCTCGACAGGGAATAGGGTACGAGCAGTACTTC
CDR3: CASSPRQGIGYEQYF

length: 15
D: TRBD1
size: -
J: TRBJ1-2
V: TRBV19
DNA: TGTGCCAGTAGTATAAAGACAGGGGGGAACTATGGCTACACCTTC
CDR3: CASSIKTGGNYGYTF

length: 16
D: -
size: -
J: TRBJ2-2
V: TRBV6-5
DNA: TGTGCCAGCAGTTATGGAGGAGTCGCGAACACCGGGGAGCTGTTTTTT
CDR3: CASSYGGVANTGELFF

length: 15
D: -
size: -
J: TRBJ1-5
V: TRBV3-1/TRBV3-2
DNA: TGTGCCAGCAGCCAAGAACAGGGTGGTGCTCAGCCCCAGCATTTT
CDR3: CASSQEQGGAQPQHF

length: 13
D: -
size: medium-sized
J: TRBJ1-3
V: TRBV7-9
DNA: TGTGCCAGCAGTTTAAACAGCGGAAACACCATATATTTT
CDR3: CASSLNSGNTIYF

length: 16
D: -
size: once
J: TRBJ2-1
V: TRBV4-2
DNA: TGTGCCAGCAGCCTATTAGCGTCACAGGGAGATGGAGAGCAGTTCTTC
CDR3: CASSLLASQGDGEQFF

length: 14
D: TRBD1
size: -
J: TRBJ2-7
V: TRBV3-1/TRBV3-2
DNA: TGTGCCAGCAGCCAACGGGACAGGGGAGGCGAGCAGTACTTC
CDR3: CASSQRDRGGEQYF

length: 11
D: -
size: many
J: TRBJ2-5
V: TRBV11-2
DNA: TGTGCCAGCGTAGGAGTAGAGACCCAGTACTTC
CDR3: CASVGVETQYF

length: 14
D: -
size: -
J: TRBJ1-2
V: TRBV30
DNA: TGTGCCTGGGAAGGTGGCAGGGGAGACTATGGCTACACCTTC
CDR3: CAWEGGRGDYGYTF

length: 15
D: TRBD1
size: -
J: TRBJ1-5
V: TRBV24-1
DNA: TGTGCCACCAGTGATAACAGGGGCGGCAATCAGCCCCAGCATTTT
CDR3: CATSDNRGGNQPQHF

length: 17
D: TRBD1
size: many
J: TRBJ1-5
V: TRBV19
DNA: TGTGCCAGTAGTATAGATTCTTTTGGCAGGGGGCATCAGCCCCAGCATTTT
CDR3: CASSIDSFGRGHQPQHF

length: 18
D: TRBD2
size: -
J: TRBJ2-1
V: TRBV19
DNA: TGTGCCAGTAGCGGACTAGCGGGAGGGCCTTCGGTATCCAATGAGCAGTTCTTC
CDR3: CASSGLAGGPSVSNEQFF

length: 15
D: -
size: once
J: TRBJ1-4
V: TRBV5-6
DNA: TGTGCCAGCAGCAGGACGGCAGGGGCTAATGAAAAACTGTTTTTT
CDR3: CASSRTAGANEKLFF

length: 16
D: TRBD2
size: -
J: TRBJ2-5
V: TRBV11-1
DNA: TGTGCCAGCAGCCGCGGGACTAGCGGGAGCCTGGAGACCCAGTACTTC
CDR3: CASSRGTSGSLETQYF

length: 14
D: -
size: -
J: TRBJ1-2
V: TRBV6-6
DNA: TGTGCCAGCAGTAGCTCCGACATGGCGAATGGCTACACCTTC
CDR3: CASSSSDMANGYTF

length: 14
D: -
size: -
J: TRBJ2-1
V: TRBV5-6
DNA: TGTGCCAGCAGTTCGGACACCTCCTACAATGAGCAGTTCTTC
CDR3: CASSSDTSYNEQFF

length: 15
D: -
size: once
J: TRBJ1-1
V: TRBV2
DNA: TGTGCCAGCAGCTCTCGTGGGGCCGGAGACACTGAAGCTTTCTTT
CDR3: CASSSRGAGDTEAFF

length: 13
D: -
size: -
J: TRBJ1-1
V: TRBV18
DNA: TGTGCCAGCTCAAGGGGCCCCGACACTGAAGCTTTCTTT
CDR3: CASSRGPDTEAFF

length: 13
D: -
size: -
J: TRBJ2-7
V: TRBV15
DNA: TGTGCCACCAGCAGAGACAGCTCCTACGAGCAGTACTTC
CDR3: CATSRDSSYEQYF

length: 16
D: -
size: -
J: TRBJ1-2
V: TRBV14
DNA: TGTGCCAGCAGCCCCCCCTTGAAAACAGGGACCTATGGCTACACCTTC
CDR3: CASSPPLKTGTYGYTF

length: 18
D: TRBD2
size: -
J: TRBJ2-2
V: TRBV24-1
DNA: TGTGCCACCAGTGATTTGGGGACTAGCGGGAGGAAAGGCGGGGAGCTGTTTTTT
CDR3: CATSDLGTSGRKGGELFF

length: 15
D: TRBD1
size: -
J: TRBJ1-5
V: TRBV19
DNA: TGTGCCAGCAGTTGGGACAGGGGAAGAAATCAGCCCCAGCATTTT
CDR3: CASSWDRGRNQPQHF

length: 16
D: -
size: -
J: TRBJ1-1
V: TRBV28
DNA: TGTGCCAGCAGAGAACCGCCAGGTAGGGGCAACACTGAAGCTTTCTTT
CDR3: CASREPPGRGNTEAFF

length: 13
D: -
size: -
J: TRBJ1-5
V: TRBV7-9
DNA: TGTGCCAGCAGCCCGGACGGGATTTTGCCCCAGCATTTT
CDR3: CASSPDGILPQHF

length: 15
D: TRBD1
size: -
J: TRBJ2-7
V: TRBV7-9
DNA: TGTGCCAGCGGAAGACACCGGGACAGTGGGTACGAGCAGTACTTC
CDR3: CASGRHRDSGYEQYF

length: 13
D: -
size: -
J: TRBJ2-3
V: TRBV30
DNA: TGTGCCTGGAGTAGGCGGGGAGGAGATACGCAGTATTTT
CDR3: CAWSRRGGDTQYF

length: 18
D: TRBD2
size: -
J: TRBJ2-1
V: TRBV27
DNA: TGTGCCAGCAGTTTAGCGACTAGCGGGAGTTTCTTTGTTAATGAGCAGTTCTTC
CDR3: CASSLATSGSFFVNEQFF

length: 13
D: -
size: -
J: TRBJ2-7
V: TRBV19
DNA: TGTGCCAGTAGAAAGCAGGGGACCTACGAGCAGTACTTC
CDR3: CASRKQGTYEQYF

length: 14
D: -
size: -
J: TRBJ2-3
V: TRBV15
DNA: TGTGCCACAGCTGTCGGGATGGCCACAGATACGCAGTATTTT
CDR3: CATAVGMATDTQYF

length: 15
D: TRBD1
size: -
J: TRBJ2-7
V: TRBV6-5
DNA: TGTGCCAGCACCCCACCCGGGACAGCTGCCTACGAGCAGTACTTC
CDR3: CASTPPGTAAYEQYF

length: 16
D: TRBD1
size: -
J: TRBJ1-3
V: TRBV28
DNA: TGTGCCAGCAGTCCCGGGACAGGGGGCCGTGGAAACACCATATATTTT
CDR3: CASSPGTGGRGNTIYF

length: 20
D: TRBD2
size: -
J: TRBJ2-3
V: TRBV6-4
DNA: TGTGCCAGCAGTGCTGAAGGGAGGAGCGGGAGGCCGCTTAGCACAGATACGCAGTATTTT
CDR3: CASSAEGRSGRPLSTDTQYF

length: 15
D: -
size: once
J: TRBJ2-3
V: TRBV7-6
DNA: TGTGCCAGCAGCTTTGGAAGCGGAAAGGCAGATACGCAGTATTTT
CDR3: CASSFGSGKADTQYF

length: 17
D: -
size: -
J: TRBJ1-1
V: TRBV5-1
DNA: TGCGCCAGCAGCTTGGGACAAACTTCCTTATCGAACACTGAAGCTTTCTTT
CDR3: CASSLGQTSLSNTEAFF

length: 17
D: TRBD2
size: -
J: TRBJ2-3
V: TRBV4-2
DNA: TGTGCCAGCAGCCAAGAGACTAGCGGGGGGGCCACAGATACGCAGTATTTT
CDR3: CASSQETSGGATDTQYF

length: 18
D: TRBD2
size: -
J: TRBJ2-3
V: TRBV20-1
DNA: TGCAGTGCTAGTCCTGGGGGACTAGCGGGAGGGAACGCAGATACGCAGTATTTT
CDR3: CSASPGGLAGGNADTQYF

length: 11
D: -
size: -
J: TRBJ1-2
V: TRBV9
DNA: TGTGCCAGCAGCGGACAAGGTGTCTACACCTTC
CDR3: CASSGQGVYTF

length: 16
D: TRBD2
size: -
J: TRBJ2-5
V: TRBV2
DNA: TGTGCCAGCAGTGAGGCTAGCGGGGGAAACCAAGAGACCCAGTACTTC
CDR3: CASSEASGGNQETQYF

length: 15
D: -
size: -
J: TRBJ2-2
V: TRBV7-6
DNA: TGTGCCAGCAGCTTGGGGGGTAATAGAGCCGGGGAGCTGTTTTTT
CDR3: CASSLGGNRAGELFF

length: 15
D: -
size: -
J: TRBJ2-7
V: TRBV5-1
DNA: TGCGCCAGCAGCTTCACAGGCGAGAGCTCCTACGAGCAGTACTTC
CDR3: CASSFTGESSYEQYF